Listed here is a single T cell receptor beta chain. This table comes from immunoSEQ multiplex PCR, and its TCRdb copy is limited to in-frame clones, with some not included. The repertoire includes over 85,000 clones, about 80% of them detected once, and roughly 4% sits in the top ten. These data are taken from a study of blood T cell repertoires in COVID-19. Sequences were obtained from peripheral blood. This clonotype was sampled from a human donor in a cohort sampled during active COVID-19.

CDR3 sequence: CASSLEVSGKTEAFF. In nucleotides, the CDR3 is TGTGCCAGCAGCTTAGAAGTTTCCGGGAAAACTGAAGCTTTCTTT. The chain is built from TRBV7-2 and TRBJ1-1, with no clear D. Germline assignment: CDR1 SGHTA and CDR2 FQGNSA. V was cut by 1 base and J by 5 bases, with 14 bases left in between. This CDR3 region has 15 residues.